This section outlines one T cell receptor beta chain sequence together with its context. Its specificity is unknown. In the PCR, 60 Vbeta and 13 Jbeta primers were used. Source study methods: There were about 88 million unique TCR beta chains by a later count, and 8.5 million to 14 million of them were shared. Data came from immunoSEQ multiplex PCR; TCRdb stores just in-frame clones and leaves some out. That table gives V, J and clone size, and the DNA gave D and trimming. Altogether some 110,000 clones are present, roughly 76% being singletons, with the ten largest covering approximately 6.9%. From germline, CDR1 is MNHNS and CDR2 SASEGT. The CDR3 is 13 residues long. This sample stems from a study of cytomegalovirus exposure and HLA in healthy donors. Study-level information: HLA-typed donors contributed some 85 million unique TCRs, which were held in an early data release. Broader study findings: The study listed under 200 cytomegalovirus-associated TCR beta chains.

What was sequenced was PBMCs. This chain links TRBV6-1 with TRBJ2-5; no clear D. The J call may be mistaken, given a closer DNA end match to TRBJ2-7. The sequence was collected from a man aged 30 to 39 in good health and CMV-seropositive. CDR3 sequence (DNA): TGTGCCAGCAGTCCCCAGGCCCGCTACGAGCAGTACTTC. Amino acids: CASSPQARYEQYF.